What follows describes a single T cell receptor (beta chain). Its cognate antigen is unknown. The data were obtained in a study of vaccination effects on CD4 cells after COVID-19. The CDR3 totals 14 residues. The V gene end was trimmed by 6 bases and the J gene end by 6 bases; junction bases not matched to a gene: 8. Germline CDR1 reads MGHDK; CDR2 reads SYGVNS. This table comes from immunoSEQ multiplex PCR, and its TCRdb copy is limited to in-frame clones, with some not included. The data show 45,000 to 55,000 clones, just over 70% seen once. Once cultured for roughly 10 days, the cells underwent separation to obtain CD4+ T cells. Either the BNT162b2 or mRNA-1273 vaccine was given to participants in two doses.

The source material was CD4+ T cells from PBMCs cultured without peptide, sampled after COVID-19 vaccination. The sequence was collected from a human donor who received a COVID-19 vaccine. This chain joins TRBV25-1 and TRBJ1-5; 7 nucleotides match TRBD1. CDR3 bases: TGTGCCAGCAGCTCGACAGGGTGGCTTCAGCCCCAGCATTTT. It translates to CASSSTGWLQPQHF.